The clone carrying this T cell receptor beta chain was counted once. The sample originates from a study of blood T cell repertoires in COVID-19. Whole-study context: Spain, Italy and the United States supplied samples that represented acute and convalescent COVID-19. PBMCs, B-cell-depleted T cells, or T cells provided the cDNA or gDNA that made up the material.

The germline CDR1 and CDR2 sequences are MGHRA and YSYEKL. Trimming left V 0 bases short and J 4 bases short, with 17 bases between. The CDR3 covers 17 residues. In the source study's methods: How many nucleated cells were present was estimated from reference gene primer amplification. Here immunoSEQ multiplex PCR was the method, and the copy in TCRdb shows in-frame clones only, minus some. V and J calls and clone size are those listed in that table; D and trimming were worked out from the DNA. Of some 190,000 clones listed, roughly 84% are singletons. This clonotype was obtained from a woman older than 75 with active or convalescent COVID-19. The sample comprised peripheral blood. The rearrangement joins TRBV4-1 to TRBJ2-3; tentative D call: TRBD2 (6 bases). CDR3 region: CASSQEARLVSADTQYF. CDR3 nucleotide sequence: TGCGCCAGCAGCCAAGAAGCGAGACTAGTAAGTGCAGATACGCAGTATTTT.